The entry below gives a single T cell receptor beta chain sequence along with its context. The sample originates from a study of long-term antiretroviral therapy in people with HIV. V was shortened by 5 bases and J by 2 bases, with 21 bases between the two germline ends. There are 17 residues in the CDR3. Germline V gene sequence: CDR1 SGHVS, CDR2 FNYEAQ. The authors ran the immunoSEQ assay, v3.0, at survey level. The table came from immunoSEQ multiplex PCR; TCRdb's copy has only in-frame clones and leaves some out. The profile covers fewer than 35,000 clones, with around four fifths appearing a single time and 11% to 15% taken by the ten largest.

The genes are TRBV7-6 and TRBJ2-5, with a tentative D call TRBD2 (7 bases). This receptor was identified in a man aged 50-59 years with HIV. The material was unsorted PBMCs, obtained 2.9 years after starting antiretroviral therapy. The CDR3 DNA reads as TGTGCCAGCAGCCTAACGGTCCGGGGGGCTCGGCAAGAGACCCAGTACTTC. Residues: CASSLTVRGARQETQYF. Full variable domain (missing parts from reference TRBV7-6 and TRBJ2-5): GAGVSQSPRYKVTKRGQDVALRCDPISGHVSLYWYRQALGQGPEFLTYFNYEAQQDKSGLPNDRFSAERPEGSISTLTIQRTEQRDSAMYRCASSLTVRGARQETQYFGPGTRLLVL.